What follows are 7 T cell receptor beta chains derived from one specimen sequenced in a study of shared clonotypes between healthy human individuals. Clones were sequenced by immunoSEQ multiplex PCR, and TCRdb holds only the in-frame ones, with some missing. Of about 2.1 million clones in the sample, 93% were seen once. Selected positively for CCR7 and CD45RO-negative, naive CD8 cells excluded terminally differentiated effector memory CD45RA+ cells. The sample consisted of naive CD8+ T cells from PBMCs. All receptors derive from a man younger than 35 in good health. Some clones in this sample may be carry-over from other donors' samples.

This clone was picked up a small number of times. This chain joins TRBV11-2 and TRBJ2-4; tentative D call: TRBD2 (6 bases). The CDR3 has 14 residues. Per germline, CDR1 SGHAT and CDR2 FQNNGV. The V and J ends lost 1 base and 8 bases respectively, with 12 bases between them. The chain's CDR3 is CASSLAGDGYIQYF. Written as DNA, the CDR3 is TGTGCCAGCAGCTTAGCGGGAGATGGATACATTCAGTACTTC.

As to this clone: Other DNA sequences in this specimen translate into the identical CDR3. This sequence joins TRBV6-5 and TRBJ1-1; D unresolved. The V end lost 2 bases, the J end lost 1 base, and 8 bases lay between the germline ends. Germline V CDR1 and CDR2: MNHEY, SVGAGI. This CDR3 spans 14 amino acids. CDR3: CASSYRTENTEAFF. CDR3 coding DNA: TGTGCCAGCAGTTACCGGACGGAGAACACTGAAGCTTTCTTT.

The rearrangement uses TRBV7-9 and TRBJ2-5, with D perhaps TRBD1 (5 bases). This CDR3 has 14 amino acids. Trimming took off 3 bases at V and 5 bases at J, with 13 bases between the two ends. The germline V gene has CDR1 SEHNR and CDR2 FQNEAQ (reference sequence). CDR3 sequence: CASSFLGELETQYF. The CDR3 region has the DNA TGTGCCAGCAGCTTTCTAGGGGAACTGGAGACCCAGTACTTC.

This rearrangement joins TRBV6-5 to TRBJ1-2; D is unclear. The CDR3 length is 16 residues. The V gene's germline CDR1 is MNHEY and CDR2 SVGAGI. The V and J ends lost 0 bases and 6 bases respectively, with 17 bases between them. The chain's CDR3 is CASSYSNPGRKNGYTF. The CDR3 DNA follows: TGTGCCAGCAGTTACTCGAATCCGGGGAGGAAGAATGGCTACACCTTC.

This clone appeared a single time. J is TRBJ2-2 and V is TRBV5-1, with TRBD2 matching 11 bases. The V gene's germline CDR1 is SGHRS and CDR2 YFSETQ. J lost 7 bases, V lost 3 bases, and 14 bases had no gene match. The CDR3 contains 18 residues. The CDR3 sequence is CASSSTHTSGRFSGELFF. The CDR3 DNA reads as TGCGCCAGCAGCTCGACCCACACTAGCGGGAGATTCAGCGGGGAGCTGTTTTTT.

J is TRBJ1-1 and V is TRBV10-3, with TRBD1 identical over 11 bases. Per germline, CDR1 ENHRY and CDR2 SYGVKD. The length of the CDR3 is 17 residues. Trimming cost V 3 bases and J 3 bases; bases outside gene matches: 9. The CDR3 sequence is CAISDRDRGGADTEAFF. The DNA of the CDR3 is TGTGCCATCAGTGACCGGGACAGGGGGGGTGCGGACACTGAAGCTTTCTTT.

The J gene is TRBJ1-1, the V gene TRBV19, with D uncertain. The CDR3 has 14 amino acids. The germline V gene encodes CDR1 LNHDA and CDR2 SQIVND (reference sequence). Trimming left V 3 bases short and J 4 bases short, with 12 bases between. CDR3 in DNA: TGTGCCAGTAGTATTGTCGGGATCGGCACTGAAGCTTTCTTT. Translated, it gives CASSIVGIGTEAFF.